A single T cell receptor beta chain is shown here with its context. Antigen unknown. TCRdb recomputed calls from the 5' RACE reads with MiXCR, one row per CDR3 protein. In the table there are about 3,000 distinct CDR3 sequences, about 6.9% of which are singletons. The data stem from a study of spatial heterogeneity in lung cancer. Study outcomes and limitations: Tracking of tumor mutation counts was seen in expanded intratumoral alpha and beta TCR counts.

The time point is: sample taken at primary tumor resection. The donors were 72 patients with non-small cell lung cancer that was early-stage and untreated. Unsorted samples of tumor, nontumor lung or frozen PBMC had their whole RNA sequenced. This CDR3 contains 12 residues. Trimming stripped 4 bases from V and 9 bases from J, with 10 bases between. CDR1 is LGHNT, CDR2 FRNRAP, per germline. The specimen comprised lung tumor tissue, sampled at surgery. The TCR originated in a male donor with early-stage non-small cell lung cancer. This rearrangement joins TRBV12-5 to TRBJ2-1; maybe TRBD2 (6 bases). CDR3 DNA: TGTGCTAGTGGTTCCCGGGGAGGTGAGCAGTTCTTC. Protein sequence: CASGSRGGEQFF.